This T cell receptor (beta chain) was documented in a study of T-cell memory formation after mild COVID-19. This clonotype was detected ten times or more. The antigen remains undetermined. Regarding the study as a whole: Shrinking CD4+ clones were chiefly CM and EM; CD8+ ones were chiefly EMRA. The SARS-CoV-2 specificity of second-wave clones reaching peak at day 37 remained unverified.

TCRdb passed the 5' RACE reads through MiXCR, listing each CDR3 protein once. The sample shows roughly 160,000 distinct CDR3 sequences, about 9.9% of them seen only once. The CDR3 is 15 residues long. V was shortened by 3 bases and J by 13 bases, with 19 bases between the two germline ends. Germline loops: CDR1 MGHRA, CDR2 YSYEKL. Material: PBMCs or a T cell subset sorted from them (not recorded which). The rearrangement joins TRBV4-1 to TRBJ1-6; D might be TRBD1 (5 bases). The origin of this receptor is a man aged 18 to 35 who had mild COVID-19 (a few samples of this study predate the infection). Cell type and time point are not known. CDR3 coding DNA: TGCGCCAGCAGCCACCACGGGACCGCCGAAGACCCCCTCCACTTT. It specifies CASSHHGTAEDPLHF.